The source of this T cell receptor (beta chain) is a study of blood T cell repertoires in COVID-19. Germline V gene data show CDR1 as LNHDA and CDR2 as SQIVND (reference sequence). The trim removed 5 bases at V and 0 bases at J, leaving 3 bases unmatched. CDR3 length equals 14 residues. Profiled with immunoSEQ multiplex PCR; TCRdb holds only in-frame clones, not every one. Found here are over 100,000 clones, approximately 90% of them singletons; the top ten hold approximately 5.6%. The chain has TRBV19 and TRBJ1-1, with TRBD1 matching over 7 bases. The clonotype comes from a woman aged 45-60 years with COVID-19, enrolled during active disease. Sequencing was done on a sample of peripheral blood. The CDR3 region is CASSWDRLNTEAFF. DNA for the CDR3: TGTGCCAGTAGTTGGGACAGACTGAACACTGAAGCTTTCTTT.